This entry lists 23 T cell receptor beta chains sequenced from one sample in a study of T cell responses to AZD1222 COVID-19 vaccine. The data were produced by immunoSEQ multiplex PCR, yet TCRdb's version contains in-frame clones alone and is incomplete. Among 55,000 to 80,000 clones listed, approximately 81% were seen once. Here the sequenced sample was peripheral blood, taken on day 0 of AZD1222 vaccination. All receptors derive from an adult in good health.

V is TRBV9 and J is TRBJ2-3; 9 nucleotides line up with TRBD2. The CDR3 runs 18 residues. Germline CDR1 reads SGDLS; CDR2 reads YYNGEE. V shed 0 bases and J 2 bases; nucleotides not matched to a gene: 10. The CDR3 reads CASSVAWGLAPHTDTQYF. The CDR3 bases are TGTGCCAGCAGCGTAGCTTGGGGACTAGCACCACACACAGATACGCAGTATTTT.

The chain uses TRBV30 and TRBJ2-1; D possibly corresponds to TRBD2 (5 bases). Per the germline V gene, CDR1 is GTSNPN and CDR2 is SVGIG (reference sequence). Trimming removed 4 bases at V and 0 bases at J, with 16 bases between. The CDR3 loop spans 16 amino acids. CDR3 coding DNA: TGTGCCTGGAAGGAACCAGCGGTTAGCTCCTACAATGAGCAGTTCTTC. Its protein product is CAWKEPAVSSYNEQFF.

The chain is built from TRBV6-5 and TRBJ1-3; D remains unclear. Germline lookup yields CDR1 MNHEY and CDR2 SVGAGI. Deletions cut 2 bases from V and 4 bases from J, with 3 bases between. This CDR3 has 12 amino acids. The DNA for the CDR3 is TGTGCCAGCAGTTACGCCGGAAACACCATATATTTT. Translation: CASSYAGNTIYF.

In this sample, this clone turned up a few times. V usage is TRBV7-2 and J usage is TRBJ1-3; the match to TRBD1 covers 7 bases. Germline assignment: CDR1 SGHTA and CDR2 FQGNSA. The CDR3 runs to 15 residues. J lost 3 bases, V lost 5 bases, and 7 bases had no gene match. The CDR3 loop reads CASSQQSGGGNTIYF. The DNA for the CDR3 is TGTGCCAGCAGCCAGCAATCAGGGGGTGGAAACACCATATATTTT.

The table lists this clone with a count of one. The chain is built from TRBV6-5 and TRBJ1-1; TRBD1 agrees at 7 bases. The CDR3 has 13 residues. CDR1 and CDR2 from the germline V gene are MNHEY and SVGAGI. Trimming cost V 6 bases and J 9 bases; bases outside gene matches: 10. The CDR3 loop reads CASRMTGPGKAFF. The CDR3 DNA reads as TGTGCCAGCAGGATGACAGGGCCTGGGAAAGCTTTCTTT.

The chain carries TRBV30 and TRBJ2-7, with D perhaps being TRBD1 or TRBD2 (5 bases each). The CDR3 runs 16 residues. With 0 bases removed from V and 2 bases from J, the gap between germline ends came to 17 bases. Germline V gene data show CDR1 as GTSNPN and CDR2 as SVGIG (reference sequence). CDR3 protein: CAWSVRDGTGPYEQYF. CDR3 nucleotide sequence: TGTGCCTGGAGTGTACGGGACGGTACCGGGCCCTACGAGCAGTACTTC.

This chain links TRBV6-2 or TRBV6-3 with TRBJ1-3; no definite D call. There are 16 residues in the CDR3. Looked up from germline, CDR1 is MNHEY and CDR2 is SVGEGT. Deletions cut 4 bases from V and 0 bases from J, with 13 bases between. The CDR3 sequence is CASSSADGVSGNTIYF. The CDR3 region has the DNA TGTGCCAGCAGTTCCGCGGACGGGGTCTCTGGAAACACCATATATTTT.

V and J are TRBV2 and TRBJ1-5, with 9 bases fitting TRBD1. The V gene's germline CDR1 is SNHLY and CDR2 FYNNEI. V gave up 10 bases and J gave up 6 bases; unmatched junction bases: 7. This CDR3 has 13 residues. The DNA of the CDR3 is TGTGCCACCGGAGACAGGGGGGGTCAGCCCCAGCATTTT. It is translated as CATGDRGGQPQHF.

This clone was observed a few times. The rearrangement uses TRBV27 and TRBJ1-1, with D hard to call. The CDR3 has 16 amino acids. V lost 0 bases, J lost 5 bases, and 16 bases lay in between. CDR1 MNHEY and CDR2 SMNVEV come from the germline V gene (reference sequence). The CDR3 protein is CASSLSGLLEKTEAFF. The DNA of the CDR3 is TGTGCCAGCAGTTTATCAGGACTCTTAGAAAAAACTGAAGCTTTCTTT.

This rearrangement joins TRBV7-6 to TRBJ2-3; D is unclear. This CDR3 region has 14 residues. With 5 bases removed from V and 2 bases from J, the gap between germline ends came to 11 bases. Germline V CDR1 and CDR2: SGHVS, FNYEAQ. The CDR3 region has the DNA TGTGCCAGCAGCCAACAGCTAAACACAGATACGCAGTATTTT. Translation: CASSQQLNTDTQYF.

This chain uses TRBV9 with TRBJ1-4; D is unclear. This CDR3 has 12 amino acids. Germline CDR1 and CDR2: SGDLS and YYNGEE. Trimming shortened V by 4 bases and J by 6 bases, and 7 bases separated the two germline ends. CDR3 region: CASSLGDEKLFF. The DNA of the CDR3 is TGTGCCAGCAGCCTAGGTGATGAAAAACTGTTTTTT.

This chain connects TRBV14 to TRBJ2-7, with TRBD2 identical over 11 bases. V was clipped by 1 base and J by 4 bases; unmatched bases: 3. This CDR3 contains 15 residues. Germline V lookup: CDR1 SGHDN, CDR2 FVKESK. This CDR3 is CASSQGLAGSYEQYF. In nucleotides, the CDR3 is TGTGCCAGCAGCCAAGGACTAGCGGGATCATACGAGCAGTACTTC.

The rearrangement links TRBV7-9 to TRBJ1-1; D not certain. This CDR3 comprises 9 residues. Trimming removed 4 bases at V and 11 bases at J, with 5 bases between. Germline V gene lookup returns CDR1 SEHNR and CDR2 FQNEAQ (reference sequence). The CDR3 DNA is TGTGCCAGCAGCTCGGACGCTTTCTTT. The encoded protein is CASSSDAFF.

The chain combines TRBV27 with TRBJ2-1; 8 bases are shared with TRBD2. The V segment lost 2 bases and the J segment 5 bases; nucleotides outside the gene matches: 8. The germline V gene encodes CDR1 MNHEY and CDR2 SMNVEV (reference sequence). This CDR3 comprises 16 residues. The CDR3 coding sequence is TGTGCCAGCAGTTTAAGACTAGCGCCCTTAAACAATGAGCAGTTCTTC. Amino acid sequence: CASSLRLAPLNNEQFF.

This rearrangement joins TRBV10-3 to TRBJ1-1; 7 bases fit TRBD1. Trimming took 5 bases from V and 0 from J; bases not matched to a gene: 3. This CDR3 spans 14 amino acids. CDR1 is ENHRY and CDR2 is SYGVKD in the germline V gene. The DNA for the CDR3 is TGTGCCATCAGTTCACAGGGGTTGAACACTGAAGCTTTCTTT. Residues: CAISSQGLNTEAFF.

The chain recombines TRBV11-2 with TRBJ1-2, with 8 positions matching TRBD1. V lost 5 bases, J lost 3 bases, and 11 bases stayed unmatched. The length of the CDR3 is 16 residues. Germline V gene lookup returns CDR1 SGHAT and CDR2 FQNNGV. The CDR3 is CASSLTRTGSYYGYTF. DNA of the CDR3: TGTGCCAGCAGCCTGACTCGGACAGGGTCCTACTATGGCTACACCTTC.

The V call is TRBV27, the J call TRBJ1-5; the D is unclear. The CDR3 has 16 residues. Trimming left V 3 bases short and J 2 bases short, with 14 bases between. In germline, CDR1 is MNHEY, CDR2 SMNVEV (reference sequence). The CDR3: CASSFRYGNGNQPQHF. Here the CDR3 DNA reads TGTGCCAGCAGTTTCCGGTACGGGAATGGCAATCAGCCCCAGCATTTT.

A word on this clone: This same CDR3 is encoded by further DNA sequences in the sample. This chain uses TRBV6-2 or TRBV6-3 with TRBJ1-5; D perhaps matches TRBD1 (5 bases). The CDR3 is 14 amino acids. CDR1 MNHEY and CDR2 SVGEGT come from the germline V gene. The V gene lost 0 bases and the J gene lost 6 bases, with 9 bases spanning the gap. The CDR3: CASSYSGGGQPQHF. In nucleotides, the CDR3 is TGTGCCAGCAGTTACTCGGGGGGAGGTCAGCCCCAGCATTTT.

This sequence joins TRBV6-2 or TRBV6-3 and TRBJ1-4, with a weak D call TRBD1 (6 bases). Germline CDR1 is MNHEY and CDR2 is SVGEGT. Trimming took off 5 bases at V and 5 bases at J, with 12 bases between the two ends. The CDR3 extends over 14 amino acids. CDR3 nucleotides: TGTGCCAGCAGTCTCTGGACAGAGAATGAAAAACTGTTTTTT. Translation: CASSLWTENEKLFF.

The chain joins TRBV6-1 to TRBJ1-5; no firm D call. CDR3 length: 16 residues. Germline V CDR1 and CDR2: MNHNS, SASEGT. V was cut by 4 bases and J by 2 bases, with 15 bases left in between. Written as DNA, the CDR3 is TGTGCCAGCAGTGGGCAGAGCCCGTCGGGCAATCAGCCCCAGCATTTT. Translated, it gives CASSGQSPSGNQPQHF.

This sequence joins TRBV5-1 and TRBJ2-2; 7 nucleotides line up with TRBD1. Trimming removed 7 bases from V and 6 bases from J; junction bases left unmatched: 9. This CDR3 comprises 14 residues. Germline CDR1 SGHRS, CDR2 YFSETQ. The chain's CDR3 is CASDPTGNAGELFF. The DNA of the CDR3 is TGCGCCAGCGACCCGACAGGGAATGCCGGGGAGCTGTTTTTT.

The genes are TRBV19 and TRBJ1-4, with D unresolved. CDR3 size: 13 residues. Trimming took 4 bases from V and 5 from J, leaving 8 bases between them. Germline V gene lookup returns CDR1 LNHDA and CDR2 SQIVND (reference sequence). The CDR3, as DNA: TGTGCCAGTAGTACTCTCGGGAATGAAAAACTGTTTTTT. Translation gives CASSTLGNEKLFF.

The gene calls are TRBV10-2 and TRBJ1-5; D is undetermined. The V gene lost 6 bases and the J gene lost 4 bases, with 16 bases spanning the gap. CDR3 size: 15 residues. Germline V gene lookup returns CDR1 WSHSY and CDR2 SAAADI. CDR3 DNA: TGCGCCAGCAGCGGAGGGCTAGGTGTAAATCAGCCCCAGCATTTT. This encodes CASSGGLGVNQPQHF.